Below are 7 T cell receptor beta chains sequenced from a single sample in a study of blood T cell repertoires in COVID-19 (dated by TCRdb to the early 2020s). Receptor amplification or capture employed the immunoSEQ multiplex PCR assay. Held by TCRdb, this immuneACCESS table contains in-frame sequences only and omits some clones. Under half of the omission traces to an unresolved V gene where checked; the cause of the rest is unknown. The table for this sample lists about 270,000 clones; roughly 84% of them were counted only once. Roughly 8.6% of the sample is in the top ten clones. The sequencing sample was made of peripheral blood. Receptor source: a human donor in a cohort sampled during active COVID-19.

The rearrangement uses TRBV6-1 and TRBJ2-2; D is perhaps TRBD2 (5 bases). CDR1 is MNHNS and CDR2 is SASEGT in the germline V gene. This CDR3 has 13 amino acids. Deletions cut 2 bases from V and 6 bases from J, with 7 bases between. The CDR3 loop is CASSERRSGELFF. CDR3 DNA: TGTGCCAGCAGTGAAAGGAGGTCCGGGGAGCTGTTTTTT.

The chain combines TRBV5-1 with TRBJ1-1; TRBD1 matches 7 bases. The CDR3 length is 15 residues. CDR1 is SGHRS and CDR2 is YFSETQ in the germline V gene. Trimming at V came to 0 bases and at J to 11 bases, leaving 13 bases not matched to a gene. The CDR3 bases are TGCGCCAGCAGCTTGGATCTCGGGACAGTTATGGGGGCTTTCTTT. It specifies CASSLDLGTVMGAFF.

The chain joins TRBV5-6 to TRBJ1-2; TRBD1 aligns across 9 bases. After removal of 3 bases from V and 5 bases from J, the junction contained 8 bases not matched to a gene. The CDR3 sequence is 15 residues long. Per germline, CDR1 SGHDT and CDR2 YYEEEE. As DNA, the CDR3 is TGTGCCAGCAGCTCCATCCGGACAGGGGAATATGGCTACACCTTC. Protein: CASSSIRTGEYGYTF.

The DNA of the CDR3 is TGTGCCAGCAGGAGACAGGGGGGCAGCAATCAGCCCCAGCATTTT. This sequence encodes CASRRQGGSNQPQHF. This chain joins TRBV6-5 and TRBJ1-5; TRBD1 aligns across 9 bases. The V and J ends lost 6 bases and 1 base, in that order; junction bases with no gene match: 4. The CDR3 length is 15 residues. Germline lookup yields CDR1 MNHEY and CDR2 SVGAGI.

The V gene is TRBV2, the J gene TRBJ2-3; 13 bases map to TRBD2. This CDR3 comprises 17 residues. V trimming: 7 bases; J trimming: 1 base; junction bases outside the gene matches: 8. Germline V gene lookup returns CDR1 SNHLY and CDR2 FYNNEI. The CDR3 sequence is CASTRWTSGRGTDTQYF. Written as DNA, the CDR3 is TGTGCCAGCACCCGGTGGACTAGCGGGAGAGGCACAGATACGCAGTATTTT.

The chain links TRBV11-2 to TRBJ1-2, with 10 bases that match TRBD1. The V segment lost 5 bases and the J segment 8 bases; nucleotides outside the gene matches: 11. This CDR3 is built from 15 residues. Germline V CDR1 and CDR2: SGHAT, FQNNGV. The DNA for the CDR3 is TGTGCCAGCAGCCCGGGGACAGGGGCCCTCACCGGCTACACCTTC. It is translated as CASSPGTGALTGYTF.

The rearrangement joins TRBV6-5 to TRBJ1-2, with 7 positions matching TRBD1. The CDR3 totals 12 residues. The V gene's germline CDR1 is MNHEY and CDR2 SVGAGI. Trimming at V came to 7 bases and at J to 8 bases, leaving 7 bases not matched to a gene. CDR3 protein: CASNNRGEGYTF. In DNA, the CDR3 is TGTGCCAGCAATAACAGGGGTGAGGGCTACACCTTC.